These T cell receptor beta chains were read from a single sample in a study of blood T cell repertoires in COVID-19. Clones were read by immunoSEQ multiplex PCR, and TCRdb kept only the in-frame ones, dropping some. The data show roughly 100,000 clones, approximately 86% seen once. The sequenced material came from peripheral blood. The receptor source for this set is a human donor in a cohort sampled during active COVID-19. Both conserved end residues are part of each CDR3. A D gene is named only where the DNA matches it firmly. Size is stated for part of the rows, as once, few or many counts, or as a class when the clone is expanded.

TRBJ2-1,TRBV3-1/TRBV3-2,-,-,CASSQLGGTMRASSYNEQFF,TGTGCCAGCAGCCAACTAGGCGGGACGATGCGGGCCAGCTCCTACAATGAGCAGTTCTTC
TRBJ2-1,TRBV9,once,TRBD2,CASSQAGREGEQFF,TGTGCCAGCAGTCAGGCCGGGAGGGAGGGTGAGCAGTTCTTC
TRBJ1-6,TRBV28,-,-,CASSPWVQNNSPLHF,TGTGCCAGCAGCCCCTGGGTACAGAATAATTCACCCCTCCACTTT
TRBJ1-4,TRBV10-1,-,-,CASSPTGLGGREKLFF,TGCGCCAGCAGCCCAACAGGGCTTGGAGGTCGTGAAAAACTGTTTTTT
TRBJ1-2,TRBV10-1,-,TRBD1,CASSSDRAYGYTF,TGCGCCAGCAGCTCAGACAGGGCCTATGGCTACACCTTC
TRBJ1-3,TRBV19,-,-,CASSIAWEPGNTIYF,TGTGCCAGTAGTATAGCCTGGGAGCCTGGAAACACCATATATTTT
TRBJ1-2,TRBV6-5,-,-,CASSYFSAGRYGYTF,TGTGCCAGCAGTTACTTCTCAGCAGGGCGCTATGGCTACACCTTC
TRBJ2-2,TRBV12-5,-,TRBD2,CASGLIGPLAGGPGELFF,TGTGCTAGTGGTTTGATTGGCCCTCTAGCGGGAGGTCCCGGGGAGCTGTTTTTT
TRBJ2-4,TRBV2,-,TRBD2,CASSEALREGEAIQYF,TGTGCCAGCAGTGAAGCGCTCAGGGAGGGTGAAGCCATTCAGTACTTC
TRBJ1-5,TRBV20-1,-,TRBD1,CSASGQGAYDQPQHF,TGCAGTGCTAGTGGACAGGGGGCTTACGATCAGCCCCAGCATTTT
TRBJ1-4,TRBV19,-,-,CASSSLAGGNEKLFF,TGTGCCAGTAGTAGCCTTGCGGGGGGCAACGAAAAACTGTTTTTT
TRBJ2-1,TRBV19,few,TRBD1,CASRGLTGAVGNEQFF,TGTGCCAGTAGGGGCCTGACAGGGGCTGTGGGGAATGAGCAGTTCTTC
TRBJ2-3,TRBV7-9,-,-,CASSLEGGQSTDTQYF,TGTGCCAGCAGCTTAGAGGGGGGGCAGAGCACAGATACGCAGTATTTT
TRBJ1-4,TRBV21-1,-,-,CASSKEEQKEKLFF,TGTGCCAGCAGCAAAGAGGAACAGAAAGAAAAACTGTTTTTT
TRBJ2-2,TRBV5-1,-,TRBD1,CASSDRTGGDNTGELFF,TGCGCCAGCAGCGATAGGACAGGGGGCGACAACACCGGGGAGCTGTTTTTT
TRBJ1-1,TRBV7-6,few,-,CASSGQGGRTEAFF,TGTGCCAGCAGCGGCCAGGGAGGAAGGACTGAAGCTTTCTTT
TRBJ1-6,TRBV9,-,TRBD1,CASSAQGALNSPLHF,TGTGCCAGCAGCGCCCAGGGGGCGCTGAATTCACCCCTCCACTTT
TRBJ2-5,TRBV11-3,-,-,CASSSRPRPQETQYF,TGTGCCAGCAGCTCAAGACCGCGGCCACAAGAGACCCAGTACTTC
TRBJ1-1,TRBV7-6,-,-,CASSLSPRDGWGTEAFF,TGTGCCAGCAGCTTAAGCCCCCGGGATGGGTGGGGCACTGAAGCTTTCTTT
TRBJ2-2,TRBV27,-,TRBD2,CASSLPPRTSGPRELFF,TGTGCCAGCAGTTTACCTCCTCGGACTAGCGGACCCCGGGAGCTGTTTTTT
TRBJ1-1,TRBV29-1,-,TRBD1,CSVDRVGTEAFF,TGCAGCGTCGACAGGGTTGGCACTGAAGCTTTCTTT
TRBJ2-3,TRBV4-2,-,-,CASSRQSLRTDTQYF,TGTGCCAGCAGCCGACAGAGTTTGAGGACAGATACGCAGTATTTT
TRBJ2-2,TRBV6-5,-,-,CATEDFGELFF,TGTGCCACCGAGGACTTTGGGGAGCTGTTTTTT
TRBJ2-4,TRBV28,once,TRBD2,CASSWRGGYIQYF,TGTGCCAGCAGTTGGCGGGGGGGGTACATTCAGTACTTC
TRBJ1-6,TRBV5-6,-,-,CASSLAGSSYNSPLHF,TGTGCCAGCAGCTTGGCCGGGAGCTCCTATAATTCACCCCTCCACTTT
TRBJ2-3,TRBV30,-,-,CAWSRDNTDTQYF,TGTGCCTGGAGTCGAGACAACACAGATACGCAGTATTTT
TRBJ2-1,TRBV7-8,once,-,CASSLGGPYNEQFF,TGTGCCAGCAGCTTAGGGGGGCCCTACAATGAGCAGTTCTTC
TRBJ1-2,TRBV15,-,-,CATSRDLGYTF,TGTGCCACCAGCAGAGATCTGGGCTACACCTTC
TRBJ1-2,TRBV10-3,-,-,CATSNGNNYGYTF,TGTGCCACCTCTAACGGGAATAACTATGGCTACACCTTC
TRBJ2-2,TRBV2,-,TRBD1,CASKLQGENTGELFF,TGTGCCAGCAAGCTACAGGGGGAGAACACCGGGGAGCTGTTTTTT
TRBJ2-4,TRBV3-1/TRBV3-2,-,TRBD2,CASSQGTAGEFMAKNIQYF,TGTGCCAGCAGCCAAGGGACAGCGGGAGAGTTTATGGCCAAAAACATTCAGTACTTC
TRBJ1-1,TRBV7-8,many,-,CASSHDGPYTEAFF,TGTGCCAGCAGCCATGATGGGCCCTACACTGAAGCTTTCTTT
TRBJ2-7,TRBV21-1,-,-,CASSGRWGGPYEQYF,TGTGCCAGCAGTGGAAGGTGGGGGGGGCCCTACGAGCAGTACTTC
TRBJ1-5,TRBV19,-,TRBD1,CASSTQRTGNQPQHF,TGTGCCAGTAGTACACAGAGGACAGGGAATCAGCCCCAGCATTTT
TRBJ2-7,TRBV4-3,-,TRBD1,CASSQARTGGAYEQYF,TGCGCCAGCAGCCAAGCCCGGACAGGGGGCGCATACGAGCAGTACTTC
TRBJ1-2,TRBV5-6,-,-,CASSFRRDVYGYTF,TGTGCCAGCAGCTTCCGCAGGGATGTCTATGGCTACACCTTC
TRBJ1-1,TRBV19,-,TRBD1,CASSIRGLGAFF,TGTGCCAGCAGTATAAGGGGGCTGGGAGCTTTCTTT
TRBJ1-4,TRBV11-2,-,TRBD1,CASAPRGLGKLFF,TGTGCCAGCGCCCCCAGGGGGCTCGGGAAACTGTTTTTT
TRBJ1-1,TRBV10-1,-,TRBD1,CASSPQGGTEAFF,TGCGCCAGCAGTCCCCAGGGGGGCACTGAAGCTTTCTTT
TRBJ2-1,TRBV18,once,-,CASSRGPFNEQFF,TGTGCCAGCTCGCGGGGACCGTTCAATGAGCAGTTCTTC
TRBJ1-2,TRBV29-1,-,-,CSVDPPGYGYTF,TGCAGCGTTGACCCTCCCGGCTATGGCTACACCTTC
TRBJ2-5,TRBV30,-,-,CAWNIGGTFETQYF,TGTGCCTGGAATATTGGGGGCACATTTGAGACCCAGTACTTC
TRBJ1-2,TRBV7-2,-,-,CASSLVGQPTRDGYTF,TGTGCCAGCAGCTTAGTGGGGCAGCCCACTCGGGATGGCTACACCTTC
TRBJ2-6,TRBV19,-,-,CASSMQAGANVLTF,TGTGCCAGTAGTATGCAGGCTGGGGCCAACGTCCTGACTTTC
TRBJ1-3,TRBV7-2,few,TRBD1,CASSLGRGSGNTIYF,TGTGCCAGCAGCTTGGGCAGGGGGTCTGGAAACACCATATATTTT
TRBJ1-2,TRBV24-1,-,-,CATSDPRQSFYGYTF,TGTGCCACCAGTGATCCCAGACAGAGTTTCTATGGCTACACCTTC
TRBJ2-1,TRBV4-1,-,TRBD1,CASSQDKGAKNEQFF,TGCGCCAGCAGCCAAGATAAGGGGGCGAAGAATGAGCAGTTCTTC
TRBJ2-3,TRBV3-1/TRBV3-2,-,-,CASSQDIGGNTDTQYF,TGTGCCAGCAGCCAAGATATAGGCGGAAACACAGATACGCAGTATTTT
TRBJ1-5,TRBV10-3,-,TRBD1,CAISDQNPGTGFHQPQHF,TGTGCCATCAGTGACCAGAATCCCGGGACAGGGTTCCATCAGCCCCAGCATTTT
TRBJ1-4,TRBV7-8,-,-,CASKLQVYGQLFF,TGTGCCAGCAAACTACAGGTTTATGGGCAACTGTTTTTT
TRBJ2-7,TRBV10-2,-,-,CASSYRGHYEQYF,TGCGCCAGCAGTTACCGGGGACACTACGAGCAGTACTTC
TRBJ2-3,TRBV27,once,TRBD1,CASSGLGQGADTQYF,TGTGCCAGCAGTGGCTTAGGACAGGGGGCAGATACGCAGTATTTT
TRBJ1-2,TRBV9,-,TRBD1,CASSAAQRDRDGYTF,TGTGCCAGCAGCGCAGCGCAACGGGACAGGGATGGCTACACCTTC